This TCR beta chain is drawn from a study of blood T cells in healthy people across ages. With 5 bases removed from V and 11 bases from J, the gap between germline ends came to 15 bases. The germline CDR1 and CDR2 sequences are SEHNR and FQNEAQ (reference sequence). The CDR3 is 12 amino acids. Study outcomes and limitations: Reliance upon unsorted PBMCs precluded definitive naive versus antigen-experienced comparison.

This clonotype occurred a few times. Its antigen is unknown. This may come from a read error, since a much larger clone is one base off. Each sample had at least 6.5 million PBMCs isolated. Primed by a sample-barcoded 5' primer and a J-beta primer mix, a second PCR proceeded for roughly 7 to 11 cycles. A single record per CDR3 protein comes from TCRdb applying MiXCR to the 5' RACE reads. This table has about 590,000 distinct CDR3 sequences, 25% to 35% appearing once. The chain recombines TRBV7-9 with TRBJ2-5; unclear D gene. The sample comprised blood. This sequence was found in a woman aged 80 or over in good health. CDR3 DNA sequence: TGTGCCAGCAGCCGCGTCTTGGATGAGCAGTACTTC. This gives the protein CASSRVLDEQYF.